The 23 T cell receptor beta chains below were found in one sample sequenced in a study of cytomegalovirus exposure and HLA in healthy donors. Assay: immunoSEQ multiplex PCR; the TCRdb copy retains only in-frame clones and omits some. The table records about 160,000 clones, approximately 96% of them present only once. The sequencing sample was made of PBMCs. The receptors derive from a woman in her late teens or twenties in good health and CMV-seronegative.

The chain recombines TRBV19 with TRBJ2-3; a possible D gene is TRBD1 (6 bases). The germline V and J ends were trimmed by 11 bases and 6 bases, with 21 bases remaining between them. The CDR3 covers 14 residues. From germline, CDR1 is LNHDA and CDR2 SQIVND (reference sequence). CDR3 coding DNA: TGTGCCTTTCAGGGGCACAGGGTTTCCGATACGCAGTATTTT. Translation gives CAFQGHRVSDTQYF.

This clone came up once. V gene TRBV19 combines with J gene TRBJ2-7; TRBD1 agrees at 7 bases. The junction had 9 bases not matched to a gene; V was cut back by 3 bases and J by 7 bases. The CDR3 is made up of 14 amino acids. Per the germline V gene, CDR1 is LNHDA and CDR2 is SQIVND (reference sequence). As DNA, the CDR3 is TGTGCCAGTAGTATCACAGGGGCCAGGGTTGAGCAGTACTTC. This gives the protein CASSITGARVEQYF.

The genes are TRBV7-8 and TRBJ2-7, with TRBD1 identical over 7 bases. The length of the CDR3 is 15 residues. Germline loops: CDR1 SGHVS, CDR2 FQNEAQ. V lost 6 bases, J lost 0 bases, and 8 bases stayed unmatched. CDR3 nucleotides: TGTGCCAGCAGTCTAGGACAGGTCCCCTCCTACGAGCAGTACTTC. The encoded protein is CASSLGQVPSYEQYF.

This chain uses TRBV19 with TRBJ1-1; D is unresolved. V was trimmed by 6 bases and J by 1 base, leaving 12 bases between them. The CDR3 is 14 residues long. Germline values: CDR1 LNHDA, CDR2 SQIVND (reference sequence). The CDR3 nucleotides are TGTGCCAGTAGAGTGGCGGGGAGGAACACTGAAGCTTTCTTT. Its protein is CASRVAGRNTEAFF.

V gene TRBV4-3 combines with J gene TRBJ1-1; no definite D call. CDR1 is LGHNA and CDR2 is YSLEER in the germline V gene. V lost 1 base and J lost 1, with 10 bases in between. The CDR3 loop spans 15 amino acids. The CDR3 DNA reads TGCGCCAGCAGCCAAGGAGGGATCCCGAACACTGAAGCTTTCTTT. Translated, it gives CASSQGGIPNTEAFF.

The CDR3 spells CASSPDWGQGVGSYEQYF. CDR3 DNA: TGTGCCAGCAGCCCCGACTGGGGGCAGGGGGTAGGGTCCTACGAGCAGTACTTC. The chain has TRBV5-5 and TRBJ2-7; 7 bases line up with TRBD1. Germline V gene lookup returns CDR1 SGHKS and CDR2 YYEKEE (reference sequence). The V gene end was trimmed by 4 bases and the J gene end by 1 base; junction bases not matched to a gene: 17. The CDR3 has 18 amino acids.

V and J are TRBV11-2 and TRBJ2-7; 9 bases map to TRBD1. This CDR3 contains 15 residues. Germline V gives CDR1 SGHAT, CDR2 FQNNGV. The ends lost 6 bases at V and 3 bases at J; junction bases unmatched: 9. The CDR3 is CASRPGQGIFYEQYF. In DNA form, the CDR3 reads TGTGCCAGCAGACCTGGACAGGGGATTTTCTACGAGCAGTACTTC.

This chain uses TRBV6-6 with TRBJ1-4; TRBD1 aligns across 7 bases. CDR1 is MNHNY, CDR2 SVGAGI, per germline (reference sequence). Trimming at V came to 4 bases and at J to 3 bases, leaving 2 bases not matched to a gene. The CDR3 sequence is 14 residues long. The CDR3, as DNA: TGTGCCAGCAGTTTCAGGGGGTCTAATGAAAAACTGTTTTTT. This encodes CASSFRGSNEKLFF.

The V call is TRBV11-1, the J call TRBJ2-7; 7 bases align to TRBD1. The V gene end was trimmed by 0 bases and the J gene end by 3 bases; junction bases not matched to a gene: 8. Germline values: CDR1 SGHAT, CDR2 FQDESV (reference sequence). The CDR3 sequence is 16 residues long. CDR3 in amino acids: CASSLAPQGNLYEQYF. The CDR3 DNA follows: TGTGCCAGCAGCTTAGCCCCACAGGGGAATCTCTACGAGCAGTACTTC.

The CDR3 is CASQTGEFSYNEQFF. The CDR3 DNA is TGTGCCAGCCAGACAGGCGAATTCTCCTACAATGAGCAGTTCTTC. The chain joins TRBV6-1 to TRBJ2-1; D is perhaps TRBD1 (6 bases). The V gene's germline CDR1 is MNHNS and CDR2 SASEGT. Trimming shortened V by 8 bases and J by 0 bases, and 14 bases separated the two germline ends. The CDR3 has 15 amino acids.

This chain uses TRBV11-2 with TRBJ2-7; weak D call: TRBD1 (6 bases). CDR3 length: 14 residues. Trimming stripped 1 base from V and 3 bases from J, with 10 bases between. The germline V gene has CDR1 SGHAT and CDR2 FQNNGV. CDR3 DNA: TGTGCCAGCAGCTTAGTAGTAGGGGGCTACGAGCAGTACTTC. Protein product: CASSLVVGGYEQYF.

This chain uses TRBV5-1 with TRBJ2-5, with 7 bases aligning to TRBD1. The germline gives CDR1 SGHRS, CDR2 YFSETQ. V lost 4 bases and J lost 4; bases outside the gene matches: 4. The CDR3 runs to 13 residues. In nucleotides, the CDR3 is TGCGCCAGCAGCACAGGGGATGGAGAGACCCAGTACTTC. It specifies CASSTGDGETQYF.

The chain joins TRBV7-2 to TRBJ2-1; possible D gene TRBD1, 6 bases. The CDR3 is made up of 15 amino acids. Germline CDR1 is SGHTA and CDR2 is FQGNSA. Trimming took off 1 base at V and 6 bases at J, with 13 bases between the two ends. The CDR3 DNA follows: TGTGCCAGCAGCTTAGATCCGACAGGTAGCAATGAGCAGTTCTTC. It translates to CASSLDPTGSNEQFF.

The chain has TRBV4-1 and TRBJ2-7; 7 nucleotides align to TRBD2. The length of the CDR3 is 14 residues. Germline loops: CDR1 MGHRA, CDR2 YSYEKL. V was pared by 0 bases and J by 9 bases, with 8 bases of the junction left unmatched. This chain's CDR3 is CASSQDNREGGQYF. The CDR3 bases are TGCGCCAGCAGCCAAGATAATAGGGAGGGCGGGCAGTACTTC.

The chain uses TRBV29-1 and TRBJ1-1; TRBD1 matches 7 bases. The germline gives CDR1 SQVTM, CDR2 ANQGSEA. Germline trimming cut 4 bases from V and 1 base from J; bases unmatched to any gene: 3. CDR3 length: 13 amino acids. The CDR3 sequence: CSVAWTGNTEAFF. CDR3 in DNA: TGCAGCGTTGCCTGGACAGGGAACACTGAAGCTTTCTTT.

The chain is built from TRBV19 and TRBJ1-5, with D tentatively TRBD1 (5 bases). The CDR3 loop spans 17 amino acids. CDR1 LNHDA and CDR2 SQIVND come from the germline V gene (reference sequence). V lost 3 bases and J lost 9, with 24 bases in between. The DNA of the CDR3 is TGTGCCAGTAGTATCTATCCGGTAGGCAGGGTTTATCCGCCCCAGCATTTT. Encoded protein: CASSIYPVGRVYPPQHF.

As concerns this clone: The junction shows a germline mismatch at one end, possibly a read error. The J gene is TRBJ2-7, the V gene TRBV7-2; 8 nucleotides align to TRBD2. Germline assignment: CDR1 SGHTA and CDR2 FQGNSA. CDR3 length: 14 residues. CDR3 DNA sequence: TGTGCCAGCAGCTTAGGAGGGACTAGAATCGGCGCCGTCTTC. Translated, it gives CASSLGGTRIGAVF.

The chain joins TRBV19 to TRBJ2-3; 10 bases line up with TRBD2. The V segment lost 6 bases and the J segment 4 bases; nucleotides outside the gene matches: 7. CDR3 length equals 15 residues. Germline V lookup: CDR1 LNHDA, CDR2 SQIVND (reference sequence). CDR3 coding DNA: TGTGCCAGTAGCGAGATAGCGGGGGGCGCAGATACGCAGTATTTT. This translates into CASSEIAGGADTQYF.

The chain is built from TRBV27 and TRBJ1-6, with TRBD1 as a possible D gene (5 bases). In germline, CDR1 is MNHEY, CDR2 SMNVEV (reference sequence). The CDR3 runs 16 residues. V was shortened by 6 bases and J by 8 bases, with 20 bases between the two germline ends. CDR3 region: CASSNASGGRYSPLHF. The CDR3 nucleotides are TGTGCCAGCAGCAACGCCAGCGGGGGGAGATATTCACCCCTCCACTTT.

The chain joins TRBV27 to TRBJ1-5; 8 bases match TRBD1. Germline assignment: CDR1 MNHEY and CDR2 SMNVEV (reference sequence). CDR3 size: 19 residues. J was trimmed by 4 bases and V by 4 bases; bases with no gene match: 18. Here the CDR3 DNA reads TGTGCCAGCAGTTCTGGCCTCCGGACAGGGAAAGGGGGGAATCAGCCCCAGCATTTT. Its protein is CASSSGLRTGKGGNQPQHF.

The J gene is TRBJ2-3, the V gene TRBV7-2; no definite D call. Germline V gene data show CDR1 as SGHTA and CDR2 as FQGNSA. The CDR3 is 15 residues long. Trimming cost V 2 bases and J 6 bases, with 15 bases left between them. The CDR3 protein is CASSLNYPREDTQYF. Here the CDR3 DNA reads TGTGCCAGCAGCTTAAACTATCCGAGAGAGGATACGCAGTATTTT.

The chain is built from TRBV10-1 and TRBJ2-3, with 11 bases matching TRBD2. The V gene end was trimmed by 8 bases and the J gene end by 5 bases; junction bases not matched to a gene: 15. Per the germline V gene, CDR1 is WNHNN and CDR2 is SYGVQD (reference sequence). The CDR3 is 17 amino acids. The chain's CDR3 is CASPLGGSGGAKDTQYF. The CDR3 coding sequence is TGCGCCAGCCCCCTAGGGGGTAGCGGGGGGGCTAAAGATACGCAGTATTTT.

The chain is built from TRBV2 and TRBJ1-1; no reliable D call. The CDR3 spans 15 residues. Germline V gives CDR1 SNHLY, CDR2 FYNNEI. V was shortened by 0 bases and J by 5 bases, with 13 bases between the two germline ends. The CDR3 nucleotides read TGTGCCAGCAGTGAAGCGCTTATAGTGCTTACTGAAGCTTTCTTT. It specifies CASSEALIVLTEAFF.